One T cell receptor beta chain is described in this entry. The target antigen is unknown. TCRdb called the 5' RACE reads again in MiXCR, with one record for every CDR3 protein. Among approximately 550,000 distinct CDR3 sequences listed, roughly 19% were seen once. The data belong to a study of T cells after yellow fever vaccination. Study background: For low cell numbers, libraries were made with SMART-Seq v4 Ultra Low Input. General study points: Repertoires obtained by FACS sorting could include abundant clonotypes that entered as contaminants from the bulk population. Post-booster reappearance was seen for most primary-vaccination clones (roughly 96% CD4, around 90% CD8). Relatively few clonotypes were ones that appeared in both CD4 and CD8 compartments.

The V end lost 0 bases, the J end lost 0 bases, and 8 bases lay between the germline ends. This CDR3 is built from 16 residues. The germline CDR1 and CDR2 sequences are MNHEY and SVGAGI. Source: PBMCs, taken 15 days after the yellow fever booster vaccination. This TCR was sampled from a man aged 25-45 years who received the YFV17D yellow fever vaccine. V is TRBV6-5 and J is TRBJ2-2, with D unclear. DNA of the CDR3: TGTGCCAGCAGTTACTCGAAGGCTCCGAACACCGGGGAGCTGTTTTTT. Amino acid sequence: CASSYSKAPNTGELFF.